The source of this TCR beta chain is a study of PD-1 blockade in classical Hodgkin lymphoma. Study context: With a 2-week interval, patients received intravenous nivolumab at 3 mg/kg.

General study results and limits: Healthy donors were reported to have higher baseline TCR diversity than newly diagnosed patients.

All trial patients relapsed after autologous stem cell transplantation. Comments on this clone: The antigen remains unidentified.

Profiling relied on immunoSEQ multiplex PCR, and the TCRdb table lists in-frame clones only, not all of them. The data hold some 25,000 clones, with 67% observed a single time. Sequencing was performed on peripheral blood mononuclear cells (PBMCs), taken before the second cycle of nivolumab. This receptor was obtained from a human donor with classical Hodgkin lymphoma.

CDR3 residues: CASSPVAGGYEQYF. The CDR3 DNA is TGTGCCAGCAGCCCGGTAGCGGGGGGTTACGAGCAGTACTTC. The chain combines TRBV7-2 with TRBJ2-7; 10 bases fit TRBD2. The CDR3 has 14 amino acids. The V segment lost 5 bases and the J segment 4 bases; nucleotides outside the gene matches: 5. CDR1 and CDR2 from the germline V gene are SGHTA and FQGNSA.